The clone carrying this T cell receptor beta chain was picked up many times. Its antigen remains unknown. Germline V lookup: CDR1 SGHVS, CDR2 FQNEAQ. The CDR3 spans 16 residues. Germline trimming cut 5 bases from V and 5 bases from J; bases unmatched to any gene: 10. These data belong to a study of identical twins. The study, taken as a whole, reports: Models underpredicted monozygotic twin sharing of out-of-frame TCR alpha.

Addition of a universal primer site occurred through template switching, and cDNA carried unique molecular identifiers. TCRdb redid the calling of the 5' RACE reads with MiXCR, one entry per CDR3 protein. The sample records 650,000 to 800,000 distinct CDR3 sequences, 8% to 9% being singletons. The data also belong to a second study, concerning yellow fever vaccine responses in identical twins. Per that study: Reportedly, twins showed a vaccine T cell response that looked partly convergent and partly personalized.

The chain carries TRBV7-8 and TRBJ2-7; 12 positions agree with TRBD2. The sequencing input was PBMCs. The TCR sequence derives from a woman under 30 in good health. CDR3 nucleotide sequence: TGTGCCAGCAGCGACCCGACTAGCGGGAGAGGCCACGAGCAGTACTTC. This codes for CASSDPTSGRGHEQYF.